The rows below give T cell receptor beta chains drawn from one sample of a study of shared clonotypes between healthy human individuals. Assay used: immunoSEQ multiplex PCR; TCRdb lists only in-frame clones, some missing. The data show about a million clones, 70% to 85% seen once. Sample: memory CD4+ T cells from PBMCs. These receptors originate from a man aged 18 to 30 in good health. Some clones in this sample may be carry-over from other donors' samples. The CDR3 runs from the conserved cysteine through the conserved F or W. Fields, in order: J gene, CDR3 length, V gene, CDR3 protein.

j_call: TRBJ2-7
cdr3_length: 13
v_call: TRBV29-1
cdr3_aa: CSGALRTGDEQYF

j_call: TRBJ1-2
cdr3_length: 16
v_call: TRBV5-1
cdr3_aa: CASSLGTGTGPAGYTF

j_call: TRBJ1-4
cdr3_length: 13
v_call: TRBV28
cdr3_aa: CASSSGQAEKLFF

j_call: TRBJ1-1
cdr3_length: 14
v_call: TRBV30
cdr3_aa: CAWSGQAMDTEAFF

j_call: TRBJ1-2
cdr3_length: 15
v_call: TRBV10-3
cdr3_aa: CATNKGQGANYGYTF

j_call: TRBJ1-1
cdr3_length: 14
v_call: TRBV28
cdr3_aa: CASILDGMNTEAFF

j_call: TRBJ2-1
cdr3_length: 14
v_call: TRBV6-6
cdr3_aa: CASSGAGTYNEQFF

j_call: TRBJ2-3
cdr3_length: 14
v_call: TRBV5-1
cdr3_aa: CASSFGTGSDTQYF

j_call: TRBJ1-5
cdr3_length: 11
v_call: TRBV28
cdr3_aa: CASSKTEPQHF

j_call: TRBJ2-3
cdr3_length: 12
v_call: TRBV7-2
cdr3_aa: CASSLSSDTQYF

j_call: TRBJ2-6
cdr3_length: 14
v_call: TRBV5-5
cdr3_aa: CASSPPSGANVLTF

j_call: TRBJ2-7
cdr3_length: 16
v_call: TRBV2
cdr3_aa: CASSDLWQGLPWEQYF

j_call: TRBJ1-2
cdr3_length: 12
v_call: TRBV14
cdr3_aa: CASSRDNYGYTF

j_call: TRBJ2-6
cdr3_length: 14
v_call: TRBV7-3
cdr3_aa: CASSLGPGANVLTF

j_call: TRBJ2-5
cdr3_length: 17
v_call: TRBV7-9
cdr3_aa: CASSPETSGILGETQYF

j_call: TRBJ1-1
cdr3_length: 11
v_call: TRBV29-1
cdr3_aa: CSVSQGSEAFF

j_call: TRBJ1-5
cdr3_length: 16
v_call: TRBV28
cdr3_aa: CASSLRGWRGGQPQHF

j_call: TRBJ2-1
cdr3_length: 15
v_call: TRBV6-5
cdr3_aa: CASSYLGTLHNEQFF

j_call: TRBJ1-2
cdr3_length: 14
v_call: TRBV12-5
cdr3_aa: CASGLGGANYGYTF

j_call: TRBJ2-2
cdr3_length: 16
v_call: TRBV11-2
cdr3_aa: CASSLEAGSGRGELFF

j_call: TRBJ2-2
cdr3_length: 12
v_call: TRBV30
cdr3_aa: CAWSFITGELFF

j_call: TRBJ2-7
cdr3_length: 16
v_call: TRBV5-1
cdr3_aa: CASSPHDRTGNPGQYF

j_call: TRBJ2-3
cdr3_length: 14
v_call: TRBV27
cdr3_aa: CASRDGRYTDTQYF

j_call: TRBJ1-1
cdr3_length: 19
v_call: TRBV28
cdr3_aa: CASSLDTQTGGLMNTEAFF

j_call: TRBJ2-3
cdr3_length: 15
v_call: TRBV2
cdr3_aa: CASERTSGSPDTQYF

j_call: TRBJ2-5
cdr3_length: 12
v_call: TRBV27
cdr3_aa: CASSPTGGTQYF

j_call: TRBJ2-7
cdr3_length: 14
v_call: TRBV28
cdr3_aa: CASSAVQGFYEQYF

j_call: TRBJ2-6
cdr3_length: 17
v_call: TRBV5-6
cdr3_aa: CASSLIVRPSGANVLTF

j_call: TRBJ2-7
cdr3_length: 16
v_call: TRBV6-5
cdr3_aa: CASSSSGTGSSYEQYF

j_call: TRBJ2-3
cdr3_length: 15
v_call: TRBV2
cdr3_aa: CASGITSGKSDTQYF

j_call: TRBJ2-1
cdr3_length: 13
v_call: TRBV7-9
cdr3_aa: CASRPDLYNEQFF

j_call: TRBJ1-5
cdr3_length: 15
v_call: TRBV4-1
cdr3_aa: CASSQKTVDPKPQHF

j_call: TRBJ1-1
cdr3_length: 13
v_call: TRBV6-6
cdr3_aa: CASSSLGNTEAFF

j_call: TRBJ2-7
cdr3_length: 15
v_call: TRBV11-2
cdr3_aa: CASSPRAGVTYEQYF

j_call: TRBJ2-1
cdr3_length: 14
v_call: TRBV30
cdr3_aa: CAWSADRGNNEQFF

j_call: TRBJ1-5
cdr3_length: 15
v_call: TRBV2
cdr3_aa: CASSPYYDSSQPQHF

j_call: TRBJ2-7
cdr3_length: 13
v_call: TRBV10-1
cdr3_aa: CASSEFGRYEQYF

j_call: TRBJ2-7
cdr3_length: 16
v_call: TRBV27
cdr3_aa: CASSLSRRGWGYEQYF

j_call: TRBJ2-5
cdr3_length: 14
v_call: TRBV6-5
cdr3_aa: CASSPGQGKETQYF

j_call: TRBJ1-5
cdr3_length: 14
v_call: TRBV2
cdr3_aa: CASTRTGENQPQHF

j_call: TRBJ2-2
cdr3_length: 19
v_call: TRBV11-2
cdr3_aa: CASSPRTSGSLWYTGELFF

j_call: TRBJ1-3
cdr3_length: 12
v_call: TRBV7-6
cdr3_aa: CASSLNGNTIYF

j_call: TRBJ2-1
cdr3_length: 15
v_call: TRBV5-1
cdr3_aa: CASSFGYNSYNEQFF

j_call: TRBJ2-5
cdr3_length: 14
v_call: TRBV6-1
cdr3_aa: CASRLRGSAETQYF

j_call: TRBJ2-2
cdr3_length: 12
v_call: TRBV30
cdr3_aa: CAWSVGPGELFF